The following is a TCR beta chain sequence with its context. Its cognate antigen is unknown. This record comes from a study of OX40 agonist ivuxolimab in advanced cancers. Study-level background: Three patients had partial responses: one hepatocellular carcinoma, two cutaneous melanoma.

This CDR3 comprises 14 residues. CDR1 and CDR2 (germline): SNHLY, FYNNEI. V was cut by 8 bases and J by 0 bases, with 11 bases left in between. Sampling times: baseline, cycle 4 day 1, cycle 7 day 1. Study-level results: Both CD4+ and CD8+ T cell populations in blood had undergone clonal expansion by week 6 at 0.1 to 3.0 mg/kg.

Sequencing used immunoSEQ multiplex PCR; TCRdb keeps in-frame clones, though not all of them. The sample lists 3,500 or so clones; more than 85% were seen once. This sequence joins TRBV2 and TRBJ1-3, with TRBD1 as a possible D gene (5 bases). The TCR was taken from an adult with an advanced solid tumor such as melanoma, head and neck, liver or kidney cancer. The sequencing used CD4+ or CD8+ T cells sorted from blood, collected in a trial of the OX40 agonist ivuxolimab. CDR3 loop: CASGWGSSGNTIYF. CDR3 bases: TGTGCCAGCGGGTGGGGGAGCTCTGGAAACACCATATATTTT.